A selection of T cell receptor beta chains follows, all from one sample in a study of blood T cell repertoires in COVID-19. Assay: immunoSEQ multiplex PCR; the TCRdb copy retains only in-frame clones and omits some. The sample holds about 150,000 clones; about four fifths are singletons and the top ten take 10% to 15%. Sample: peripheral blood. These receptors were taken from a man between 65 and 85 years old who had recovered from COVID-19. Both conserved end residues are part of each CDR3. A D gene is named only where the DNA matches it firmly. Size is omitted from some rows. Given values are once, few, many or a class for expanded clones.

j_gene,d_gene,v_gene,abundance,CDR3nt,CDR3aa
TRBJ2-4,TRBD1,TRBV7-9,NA,TGTGCCAGCAGCCCCATAGGTGGGACAGGGGACAACATTCAGTACTTC,CASSPIGGTGDNIQYF
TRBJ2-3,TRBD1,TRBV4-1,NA,TGCGCCAGCAGCCAAGAGAGGACAGGGACAGATACGCAGTATTTT,CASSQERTGTDTQYF
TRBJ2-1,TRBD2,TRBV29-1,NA,TGCAGCGTTGATCCAGCGGGAATCTACAATGAGCAGTTCTTC,CSVDPAGIYNEQFF
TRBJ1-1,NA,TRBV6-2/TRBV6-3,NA,TGTGCCAGCAGTTACCACGGGGACATGAACACTGAAGCTTTCTTT,CASSYHGDMNTEAFF
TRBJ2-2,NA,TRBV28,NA,TGTGCCAGCAAGCACGACTGGAGCACCGGGGAGCTGTTTTTT,CASKHDWSTGELFF
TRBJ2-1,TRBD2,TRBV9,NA,TGTGCCAGCAGCGTAACTAGCGGTGTCTACAATGAGCAGTTCTTC,CASSVTSGVYNEQFF
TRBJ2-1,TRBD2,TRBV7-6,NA,TGTGCCAGCAGCCAGCCGGGACTAGCGGGAGACCACGAGCAGTTCTTC,CASSQPGLAGDHEQFF
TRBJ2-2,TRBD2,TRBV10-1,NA,TGCGCCAGCAGTGAACGACGGGGGGACACCGGGGAGCTGTTTTTT,CASSERRGDTGELFF
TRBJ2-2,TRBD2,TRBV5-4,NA,TGTGCCAGCAGCTTGGGTGGACTAGCGGGTTCCGGGGAGCTGTTTTTT,CASSLGGLAGSGELFF
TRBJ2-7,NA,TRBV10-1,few,TGCGCCAGCAGCAGGACAGCTCTCGGGTACGAGCAGTACTTC,CASSRTALGYEQYF
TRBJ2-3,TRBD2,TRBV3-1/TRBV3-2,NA,TGTGCCAGCAGCCTGAAGGGTGCGGGAGTAAGGTTTACAGATACGCAGTATTTT,CASSLKGAGVRFTDTQYF
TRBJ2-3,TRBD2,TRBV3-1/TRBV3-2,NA,TGTGCCAGCAGCCAAGGGTTAAGCGGGAGTACCGATACGCAGTATTTT,CASSQGLSGSTDTQYF
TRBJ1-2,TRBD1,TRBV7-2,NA,TGTGCCAGCAGCTTCGGACAGGGGGTAGAAGGCTATGGCTACACCTTC,CASSFGQGVEGYGYTF
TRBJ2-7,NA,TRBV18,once,TGTGCCAGCTCACCACCGGCCACCTCCTACGAGCAGTACTTC,CASSPPATSYEQYF
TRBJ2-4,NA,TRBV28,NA,TGTGCCAGCAGTTTAGTGGGAGAGGGCAAAAACATTCAGTACTTC,CASSLVGEGKNIQYF
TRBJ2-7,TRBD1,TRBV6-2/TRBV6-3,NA,TGTGCCAGCAGTTACTTCCGGGACAGGAGGGACTACGAGCAGTACTTC,CASSYFRDRRDYEQYF
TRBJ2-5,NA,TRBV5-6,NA,TGTGCCAGCAGCTTGGTCCAGGGTTTGGAGACCCAGTACTTC,CASSLVQGLETQYF
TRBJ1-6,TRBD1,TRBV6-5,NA,TGTGCCAGCCCTGGGACAGGGGGAAATAATTCACCCCTCCACTTT,CASPGTGGNNSPLHF
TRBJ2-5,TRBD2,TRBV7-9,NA,TGTGCCAGCAGCCACCGGACTAGCGGTTTCCCTAGCGGGAGGGAGACCCAGTACTTC,CASSHRTSGFPSGRETQYF
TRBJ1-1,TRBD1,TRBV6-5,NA,TGTGCCAGCAGTTTCTCGGACAGGGCGGGGACTGAAGCTTTCTTT,CASSFSDRAGTEAFF
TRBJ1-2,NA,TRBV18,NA,TGTGCCAGCTCACCAGCAGGGGTACGTTATGGCTACACCTTC,CASSPAGVRYGYTF
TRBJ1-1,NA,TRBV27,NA,TGTGCCAGCAGTTTATATAGGGGGAACACTGAAGCTTTCTTT,CASSLYRGNTEAFF
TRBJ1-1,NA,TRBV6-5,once,TGTGCCAGCAGTTACTCAACTTTTAGTGAAGCTTTCTTT,CASSYSTFSEAFF
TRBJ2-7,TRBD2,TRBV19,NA,TGTGCCAGTAGACGTGGGGGACTAGCGGGAGGATCCTACGAGCAGTACTTC,CASRRGGLAGGSYEQYF
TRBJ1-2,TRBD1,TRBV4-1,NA,TGCGCCAGCAGCCCCGGACAGGGTATCGATGGCTACACCTTC,CASSPGQGIDGYTF
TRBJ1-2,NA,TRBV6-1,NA,TGTGCCAGCAGTGAAGATGGCGGGAGACCAGCTAACTATGGCTACACCTTC,CASSEDGGRPANYGYTF
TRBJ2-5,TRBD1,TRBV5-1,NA,TGCGCCAGCAGTGCCGGGACAGTCCAAGAGACCCAGTACTTC,CASSAGTVQETQYF
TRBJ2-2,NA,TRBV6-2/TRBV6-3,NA,TGTGCCAGCAGTTACACAGGCACCGGGGAGCTGTTTTTT,CASSYTGTGELFF
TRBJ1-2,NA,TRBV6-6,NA,TGTGCCAGCAGTTCCGGGACACAGGGAAACTATGGCTACACCTTC,CASSSGTQGNYGYTF
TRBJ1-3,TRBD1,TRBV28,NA,TGTGCCAGCAGTGGGGGACAGGGGGGTTTCTCTGGAAACACCATATATTTT,CASSGGQGGFSGNTIYF
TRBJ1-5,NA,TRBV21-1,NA,TGTGCCAGCAGGCGAAAAAGGGGACAGGAGGTGGGACAGCCCCAGCATTTT,CASRRKRGQEVGQPQHF
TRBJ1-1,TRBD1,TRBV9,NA,TGTGCCAGCAGCACAGGGACAGGGGGCGGACGGCGTAACACTGAAGCTTTCTTT,CASSTGTGGGRRNTEAFF
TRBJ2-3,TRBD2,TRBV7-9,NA,TGTGCCAGCAGCTTAGGGACTAGCGGGATTTCAGATACGCAGTATTTT,CASSLGTSGISDTQYF
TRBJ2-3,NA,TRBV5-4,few,TGTGCCAGCAGCGCTGGCGGTGCCAGAAGCACAGATACGCAGTATTTT,CASSAGGARSTDTQYF
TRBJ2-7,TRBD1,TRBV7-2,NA,TGTGCCAGCAGCGATTCCGGGACAGGGGCCTACGAGCAGTACTTC,CASSDSGTGAYEQYF
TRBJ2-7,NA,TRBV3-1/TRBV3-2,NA,TGTGCCAGCAGCCAAGGTGGGGGGGGCGGGCCCTACGAGCAGTACTTC,CASSQGGGGGPYEQYF
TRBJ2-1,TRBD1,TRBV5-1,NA,TGCGCCAGCAGCTTGGGACAGGGCCACAATGAGCAGTTCTTC,CASSLGQGHNEQFF
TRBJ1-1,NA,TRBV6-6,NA,TGTGCCAGCAGTTATATACAGACAGAGAACACTGAAGCTTTCTTT,CASSYIQTENTEAFF
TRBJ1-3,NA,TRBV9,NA,TGTGCCAGCAGCGCCCGAGCCTTCTCTGGAAACACCATATATTTT,CASSARAFSGNTIYF
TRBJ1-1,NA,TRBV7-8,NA,TGTGCCAGCAGCTTAGTAAACAGATACACTGAAGCTTTCTTT,CASSLVNRYTEAFF
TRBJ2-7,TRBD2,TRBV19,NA,TGTGCCAGTAGTACCGCCCCCCGGGGGGAACCCTACGAGCAGTACTTC,CASSTAPRGEPYEQYF
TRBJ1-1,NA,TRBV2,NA,TGTGCCAGCAGTGACCGGGGAGGGAGCACTGAAGCTTTCTTT,CASSDRGGSTEAFF
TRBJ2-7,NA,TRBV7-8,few,TGTGCCAGCAGCTTTCTTAGGGAGTCCTACGAGCAGTACTTC,CASSFLRESYEQYF
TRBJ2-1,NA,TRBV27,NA,TGTGCCAGCAGTCCCAGGCCCCAATCTAATGAGCAGTTCTTC,CASSPRPQSNEQFF
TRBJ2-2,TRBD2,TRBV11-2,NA,TGTGCCAGCAGCTTAGCGGGAGGGGTTACCGGGGAGCTGTTTTTT,CASSLAGGVTGELFF
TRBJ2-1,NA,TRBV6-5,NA,TGTGCCAGCAGACCACTGAGCGACAATGAGCAGTTCTTC,CASRPLSDNEQFF